This T cell receptor (beta chain) was found in a study of blood T cell repertoires in COVID-19. Study details: The cDNA or gDNA used as material had been derived from T cells, B-cell-depleted T cells, or PBMCs.

This CDR3 spans 17 amino acids. Germline loops: CDR1 SGHRS, CDR2 YFSETQ. With 4 bases clipped from V and 2 bases from J, the junction kept 12 bases outside the gene matches. In the original analysis: From reference gene primer amplification, estimates of nucleated cell counts were derived. Sequencing was performed with immunoSEQ multiplex PCR; in TCRdb, only in-frame clones are kept and a portion is missing. Clone size and V and J calls were adopted from that table, with D and trimming inferred from the DNA. The sample includes 80,000 or so clones, 81% of them seen just once. V and J are TRBV5-1 and TRBJ2-5; TRBD2 matches at 9 bases. Sequencing was done on a sample of peripheral blood. The clonotype comes from a man older than 75 with acute or convalescent COVID-19. Here the CDR3 reads CASSNNPAGGHQETQYF. Written as DNA, the CDR3 is TGCGCCAGCAGCAATAACCCAGCGGGAGGACATCAAGAGACCCAGTACTTC.